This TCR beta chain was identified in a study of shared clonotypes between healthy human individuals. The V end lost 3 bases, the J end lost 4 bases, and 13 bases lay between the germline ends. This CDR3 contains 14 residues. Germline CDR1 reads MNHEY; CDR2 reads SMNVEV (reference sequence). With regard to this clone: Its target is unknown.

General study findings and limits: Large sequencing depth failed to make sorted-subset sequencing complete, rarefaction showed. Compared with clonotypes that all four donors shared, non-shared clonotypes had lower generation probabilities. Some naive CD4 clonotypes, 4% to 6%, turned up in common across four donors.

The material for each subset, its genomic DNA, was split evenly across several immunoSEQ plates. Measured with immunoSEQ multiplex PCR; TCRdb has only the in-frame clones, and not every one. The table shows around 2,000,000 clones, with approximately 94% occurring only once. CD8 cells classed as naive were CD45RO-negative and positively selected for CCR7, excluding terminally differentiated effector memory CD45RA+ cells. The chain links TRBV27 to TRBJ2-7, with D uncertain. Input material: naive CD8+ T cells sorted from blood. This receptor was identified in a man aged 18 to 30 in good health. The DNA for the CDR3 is TGTGCCAGCAGTTTGGCCACCGGTGGGTACGAGCAGTACTTC. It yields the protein CASSLATGGYEQYF.